The 28 T cell receptor beta chains below come from one sample, sequenced in a study of cytomegalovirus exposure and HLA in healthy donors. It was with 60 Vbeta and 13 Jbeta primers that the PCR ran. Clones were sequenced by immunoSEQ multiplex PCR, and TCRdb holds only the in-frame ones, with some missing. The table lists about 190,000 clones, over 70% of them singletons, with 1.7% in the top ten. Sequenced sample: PBMCs. Receptors originate from a man in his forties in good health and CMV-seropositive.

The J gene is TRBJ2-5, the V gene TRBV5-6; 9 nucleotides line up with TRBD1. The end of the DNA is better explained by TRBJ2-7, so the J call may be wrong. The CDR3 length is 13 residues. The germline V gene encodes CDR1 SGHDT and CDR2 YYEEEE. The CDR3 DNA reads TGTGCCACCCTTAAGACAGGGGGATACGAGCAGTACTTC. Its protein product is CATLKTGGYEQYF.

The J gene is TRBJ1-2, the V gene TRBV7-2; perhaps TRBD1 as D (6 bases). The germline V gene has CDR1 SGHTA and CDR2 FQGNSA. V was pared by 4 bases and J by 1 base, with 16 bases between. There are 16 residues in the CDR3. The CDR3 is CASSSPGGAVNYGYTF. The CDR3 bases are TGTGCCAGCAGCTCCCCCGGGGGGGCTGTTAACTATGGCTACACCTTC.

The chain recombines TRBV29-1 with TRBJ2-2; 10 bases line up with TRBD1. J was trimmed by 4 bases and V by 4 bases; bases with no gene match: 9. CDR3 length: 16 residues. Looked up from germline, CDR1 is SQVTM and CDR2 is ANQGSEA. The CDR3 is CSVGFGTGDITGELFF. The CDR3 coding sequence is TGCAGCGTTGGCTTCGGGACAGGGGATATCACCGGGGAGCTGTTTTTT.

The chain has TRBV15 and TRBJ1-5; D perhaps matches TRBD1 (5 bases). The CDR3 has 16 residues. The V gene's germline CDR1 is LNHNV and CDR2 YYDKDF (reference sequence). Trimming took 2 bases from V and 3 from J, leaving 14 bases between them. The CDR3 bases are TGTGCCACCAGCAGAAATTTCAGGGACTCCAATCAGCCCCAGCATTTT. Its translation is CATSRNFRDSNQPQHF.

J is TRBJ2-1 and V is TRBV7-3; D may be TRBD2 (5 bases). Germline assignment: CDR1 SGHTA and CDR2 FQGTGA. V was pared by 0 bases and J by 3 bases, with 9 bases between. This CDR3 contains 15 residues. The CDR3 protein is CASSLTGDLYNEQFF. The CDR3 nucleotides are TGTGCCAGCAGCTTAACGGGAGACCTCTACAATGAGCAGTTCTTC.

The chain employs TRBV5-4 and TRBJ2-3; 8 nucleotides align to TRBD2. The CDR3 length is 15 residues. Germline values: CDR1 SGHNT, CDR2 YYREEE (reference sequence). With V trimmed by 0 bases and J by 4 bases, 4 bases remained unmatched. CDR3 DNA: TGTGCCAGCAGCTTGGAGCGGGGGATAGCAGATACGCAGTATTTT. As protein: CASSLERGIADTQYF.

V usage is TRBV2 and J usage is TRBJ1-5; D remains unclear. Deletions cut 4 bases from V and 0 bases from J, with 10 bases between. Germline V lookup: CDR1 SNHLY, CDR2 FYNNEI. The CDR3 has 15 amino acids. The CDR3 protein is CASSVGHLSNQPQHF. The CDR3 coding sequence is TGTGCCAGCAGTGTTGGGCACCTTAGCAATCAGCCCCAGCATTTT.

The V call is TRBV10-3, the J call TRBJ2-7; D is perhaps TRBD1 (6 bases). Germline V gene sequence: CDR1 ENHRY, CDR2 SYGVKD. V lost 9 bases and J 1 base, leaving 16 bases between the germline ends. This CDR3 contains 14 residues. The CDR3 DNA is TGTGCCATTGGGGGCCAGATGGGGTCCTACGAGCAGTACTTC. The encoded protein is CAIGGQMGSYEQYF.

The chain employs TRBV25-1 and TRBJ1-4; the D is unclear. The germline CDR1 and CDR2 sequences are MGHDK and SYGVNS. The CDR3 has 10 residues. Trimming left V 4 bases short and J 10 bases short, with 4 bases between. CDR3 residues: CASSGGKLFF. CDR3 DNA: TGTGCCAGCAGTGGAGGAAAACTGTTTTTT.

V usage is TRBV6-5 and J usage is TRBJ2-5; possible D gene TRBD2, 7 bases. TRBJ2-7 explains the end of the DNA better; the J call may be wrong. Looked up from germline, CDR1 is MNHEY and CDR2 is SVGAGI. The CDR3 is 14 residues long. The CDR3: CASRNAGAGNEQYF. The CDR3 nucleotides are TGTGCCAGCAGAAATGCGGGGGCCGGAAACGAGCAGTACTTC.

The chain's CDR3 is CASNQLGSGNPYEQYF. CDR3 sequence (DNA): TGTGCCAGCAACCAGCTGGGTAGCGGGAACCCCTACGAGCAGTACTTC. This chain connects TRBV7-9 to TRBJ2-7, with 8 bases aligning to TRBD2. This CDR3 spans 16 amino acids. Germline V lookup: CDR1 SEHNR, CDR2 FQNEAQ (reference sequence). V shed 7 bases, J shed 2 bases, and the junction held 13 bases outside the gene matches.

The rearrangement joins TRBV6-1 to TRBJ2-5; the D gene is possibly TRBD2 (7 bases). The CDR3 spans 15 residues. Germline V gene data show CDR1 as MNHNS and CDR2 as SASEGT. V lost 11 bases and J lost 2, with 21 bases in between. The CDR3 DNA reads as TGTGCCGTCCGGGGGGCGGGACTGGGACAAGAGACCCAGTACTTC. It specifies CAVRGAGLGQETQYF.

The chain joins TRBV11-2 to TRBJ1-2, with no clear D. The CDR3 contains 13 residues. Trimming removed 0 bases at V and 7 bases at J, with 9 bases between. CDR1 SGHAT and CDR2 FQNNGV come from the germline V gene. The CDR3 sequence: CASSLEWSGGYTF. For the CDR3, the DNA is TGTGCCAGCAGCTTAGAGTGGTCCGGTGGCTACACCTTC.

This clone was found once. The CDR3, as DNA: TGTGCCAGCAGCCCCCAGACTGGCTATGGCTACACCTTC. It specifies CASSPQTGYGYTF. The gene calls are TRBV9 and TRBJ1-2; unclear D gene. The CDR3 extends over 13 amino acids. V was shortened by 4 bases and J by 4 bases, with 11 bases between the two germline ends. Germline CDR1 SGDLS, CDR2 YYNGEE.

The chain combines TRBV19 with TRBJ1-2; D possibly corresponds to TRBD1 (5 bases). The CDR3 has 12 amino acids. V was trimmed by 1 base and J by 7 bases, leaving 7 bases between them. CDR1 is LNHDA, CDR2 SQIVND, per germline (reference sequence). The CDR3 loop is CASSIGGAGYTF. The CDR3, as DNA: TGTGCCAGTAGTATAGGGGGCGCTGGCTACACCTTC.

A note on this clone: At one end the junction does not follow the germline gene, possibly because of a read error. This same CDR3 is encoded by further DNA sequences in the sample. The J gene is TRBJ1-1, the V gene TRBV7-2; D call uncertain. Germline CDR1 SGHTA, CDR2 FQGNSA. The CDR3 extends over 14 amino acids. This CDR3 is CASTARRENIEAFF. The CDR3 nucleotides read TGTGCCAGCACCGCGAGACGGGAGAACATTGAAGCTTTCTTT.

The sample holds one count of this clone. The V call is TRBV27, the J call TRBJ2-7, with TRBD2 matching 11 bases. V dropped 2 bases and J dropped 6; count of bases not matched to a gene: 6. Germline CDR1 is MNHEY and CDR2 is SMNVEV (reference sequence). This CDR3 has 15 amino acids. CDR3 bases: TGTGCCAGCAGTTTAACTAGCGGGAGTCTCGGCGAGCAGTACTTC. It is translated as CASSLTSGSLGEQYF.

This chain connects TRBV7-8 to TRBJ1-6, with 9 positions matching TRBD1. After removal of 3 bases from V and 10 bases from J, the junction contained 4 bases not matched to a gene. Looked up from germline, CDR1 is SGHVS and CDR2 is FQNEAQ. The CDR3 spans 14 residues. The CDR3 spells CASSFGTGLSPLHF. In DNA form, the CDR3 reads TGTGCCAGCAGCTTTGGGACAGGGTTGTCACCCCTCCACTTT.

There are a few counts of this clone. This chain links TRBV28 with TRBJ2-1, with 10 bases that match TRBD1. Germline assignment: CDR1 MDHEN and CDR2 SYDVKM. Trimming took 9 bases from V and 6 from J; bases not matched to a gene: 8. The CDR3 has 14 amino acids. The chain's CDR3 is CASTTGGSFNEQFF. CDR3 in DNA: TGTGCCAGTACGACAGGGGGCTCGTTCAATGAGCAGTTCTTC.

This sequence joins TRBV9 and TRBJ2-4, with a weak D call TRBD2 (6 bases). The V gene lost 7 bases and the J gene lost 1 base, with 12 bases spanning the gap. Germline V lookup: CDR1 SGDLS, CDR2 YYNGEE. The CDR3 loop spans 14 amino acids. The CDR3: CASSSGLAKNIQYF. DNA for the CDR3: TGTGCCAGCTCCAGCGGGCTGGCCAAAAACATTCAGTACTTC.

The count of this clone is one. The genes are TRBV2 and TRBJ1-5; a possible D gene is TRBD1 (5 bases). This CDR3 contains 16 residues. Germline V gene sequence: CDR1 SNHLY, CDR2 FYNNEI. Trimming removed 2 bases from V and 0 bases from J, with 11 bases in between. The CDR3 is CASSELRRVSNQPQHF. Here the CDR3 DNA reads TGTGCCAGCAGTGAATTACGCAGGGTTAGCAATCAGCCCCAGCATTTT.

The chain has TRBV19 and TRBJ1-5, with 12 bases fitting TRBD1. Germline V lookup: CDR1 LNHDA, CDR2 SQIVND (reference sequence). V lost 8 bases and J lost 6; bases outside the gene matches: 8. The CDR3 has 15 residues. The CDR3 region is CASQEGTGGSQPQHF. CDR3 DNA sequence: TGTGCCAGTCAAGAGGGGACAGGGGGCTCTCAGCCCCAGCATTTT.

The chain couples TRBV6-1 to TRBJ2-5; 7 bases are shared with TRBD2. The CDR3 loop spans 15 amino acids. CDR1 MNHNS and CDR2 SASEGT come from the germline V gene. The V segment lost 7 bases and the J segment 2 bases; nucleotides outside the gene matches: 10. The CDR3 loop is CASTGPTGGQETQYF. Here the CDR3 DNA reads TGTGCCAGCACCGGTCCGACGGGGGGACAAGAGACCCAGTACTTC.

V gene TRBV7-9 combines with J gene TRBJ2-1; possible D gene TRBD2, 5 bases. CDR1 SEHNR and CDR2 FQNEAQ come from the germline V gene (reference sequence). This CDR3 is 12 amino acids long. Between the trimmed V and J ends, which lost 7 bases and 8 bases, there was a span of 12 bases. Here the CDR3 reads CASKRDNDEQFF. In nucleotides, the CDR3 is TGTGCCAGCAAACGGGATAATGATGAGCAGTTCTTC.

The V gene is TRBV5-4, the J gene TRBJ2-4, with 8 bases identical to TRBD1. The germline gives CDR1 SGHNT, CDR2 YYREEE (reference sequence). After removal of 4 bases from V and 8 bases from J, the junction contained 5 bases not matched to a gene. This CDR3 region has 13 residues. The CDR3 DNA reads as TGTGCCAGCAGCCCGGACAGGGAAGACATTCAGTACTTC. Its translation: CASSPDREDIQYF.

V and J are TRBV6-5 and TRBJ1-4; D may be TRBD1 (5 bases). This CDR3 is built from 15 residues. V was trimmed by 0 bases and J by 4 bases, leaving 9 bases between them. CDR1 is MNHEY and CDR2 is SVGAGI in the germline V gene. This CDR3 reads CASSYSQGFNEKLFF. The CDR3 DNA follows: TGTGCCAGCAGTTACTCTCAGGGCTTTAATGAAAAACTGTTTTTT.

V is TRBV14 and J is TRBJ2-1, with 8 bases aligning to TRBD1. The ends lost 4 bases at V and 6 bases at J; junction bases unmatched: 8. CDR3 size: 15 residues. Germline CDR1 reads SGHDN; CDR2 reads FVKESK. The CDR3 sequence is CASSLQGVVRNEQFF. CDR3 nucleotides: TGTGCCAGCAGCCTACAGGGGGTGGTGCGCAATGAGCAGTTCTTC.

This clone appeared a few times. The chain uses TRBV20-1 and TRBJ1-2; D is ambiguous. The germline gives CDR1 DFQATT, CDR2 SNEGSKA (reference sequence). There are 11 residues in the CDR3. This CDR3 is CLIGLGGGYTF. CDR3 nucleotides: TGCCTGATTGGACTCGGAGGCGGCTACACCTTC.